This TCR beta chain appears in the sequencing data of a study of T cells after yellow fever vaccination. At the level of the study: Fractions containing few cells were prepared with SMART-Seq v4 Ultra Low Input. General study findings and limits: Though it reached lower strength, the secondary response hit its peak faster, day 5 versus 15.

At least ten counts were recorded for this clonotype. Its antigen is as yet unknown. In germline, CDR1 is DFQATT, CDR2 SNEGSKA (reference sequence). The CDR3 extends over 14 amino acids. The V gene end was trimmed by 8 bases and the J gene end by 9 bases; junction bases not matched to a gene: 12. TCRdb re-called the 5' RACE reads through MiXCR, storing one row per CDR3 protein. The sample has roughly 120,000 distinct CDR3 sequences, approximately 7% seen once. This chain uses TRBV20-1 with TRBJ2-1, with TRBD2 identical over 11 bases. This TCR derives from a man aged 18 to 29 who received the YFV17D yellow fever vaccine. This sample comprised CD4+ T cells sorted from PBMCs, obtained approximately 11 days after the first yellow fever vaccination. The CDR3 bases are TGCAGTTCTTTAGCGGGGGGGGCCCAGATTGAGCAGTTCTTC. Protein sequence: CSSLAGGAQIEQFF.